One T cell receptor beta chain is described in this entry. CDR3 length: 17 amino acids. CDR1 is SNHLY and CDR2 is FYNNEI in the germline V gene. V gave up 5 bases and J gave up 2 bases; unmatched junction bases: 11. The treatment: randomized to nivolumab then ipilimumab (arm A) or the reverse (arm B). From thawed PBMCs, live CD3+CD8+ cells negative for CD19 and CD56 were sorted. The data were taken from a study of sequential checkpoint blockade in melanoma. On the study more broadly: Arm A got nivolumab then ipilimumab; arm B the reverse, 1:1. Each arm's sequence ended with maintenance nivolumab.

Sequencing used immunoSEQ multiplex PCR; TCRdb keeps in-frame clones, though not all of them. Of around 13,000 clones in the sample, around 68% are singletons; the top ten hold 25% to 30%. The chain recombines TRBV2 with TRBJ1-2, with 10 bases matching TRBD1. This clonotype was sampled from a human donor with melanoma. The material was CD8+ T cells sorted from blood (inferred from file names), obtained from a patient given nivolumab and ipilimumab in sequence. The CDR3 sequence is CASSYRGTGDRNYGYTF. For the CDR3, the DNA is TGTGCCAGCAGTTACCGAGGGACAGGGGATAGGAACTATGGCTACACCTTC.